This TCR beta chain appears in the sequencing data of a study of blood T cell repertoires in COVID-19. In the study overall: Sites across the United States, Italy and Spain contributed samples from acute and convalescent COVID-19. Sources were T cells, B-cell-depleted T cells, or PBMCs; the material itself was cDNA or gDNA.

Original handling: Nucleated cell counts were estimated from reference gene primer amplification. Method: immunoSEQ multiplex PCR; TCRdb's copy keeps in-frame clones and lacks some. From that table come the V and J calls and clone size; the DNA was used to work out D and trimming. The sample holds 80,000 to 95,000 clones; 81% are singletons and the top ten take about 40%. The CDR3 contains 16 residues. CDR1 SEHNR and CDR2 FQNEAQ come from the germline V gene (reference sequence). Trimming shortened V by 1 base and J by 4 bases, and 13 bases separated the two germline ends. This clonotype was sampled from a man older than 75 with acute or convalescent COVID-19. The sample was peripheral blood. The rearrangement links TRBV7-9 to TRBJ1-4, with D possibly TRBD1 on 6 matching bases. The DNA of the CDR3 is TGTGCCAGCAGCTTAGGCCGACAGGAGCTTAATGAAAAACTGTTTTTT. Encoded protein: CASSLGRQELNEKLFF. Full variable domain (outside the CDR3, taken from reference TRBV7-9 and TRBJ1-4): DTGVSQNPRHKITKRGQNVTFRCDPISEHNRLYWYRQTLGQGPEFLTYFQNEAQLEKSRLLSDRFSAERPKGSFSTLEIQRTEQGDSAMYLCASSLGRQELNEKLFFGSGTQLSVL.